This TCR beta chain comes out of a study of blood T cell repertoires in COVID-19. Background on the study: Donors in the United States, Italy and Spain gave samples during acute or convalescent COVID-19.

Authors' analysis steps: Amplification from reference gene primers served as the basis for estimated nucleated cell counts. Only in-frame clones appear in the TCRdb table, and some are missing; sequencing was by immunoSEQ multiplex PCR. V and J calls and clone size are those listed in that table; D and trimming were worked out from the DNA. The table includes some 42,000 clones, about 88% detected once. The CDR3 covers 14 residues. Per the germline V gene, CDR1 is SGHAT and CDR2 is FQNNGV. Losses at the gene ends were 6 bases for V and 6 bases for J; bases not matched to a gene: 3. This receptor was obtained from a woman aged 70-85 years in a cohort sampled during active COVID-19. The specimen sequenced was peripheral blood. V and J are TRBV11-2 and TRBJ2-2, with 11 bases aligning to TRBD2. Written as DNA, the CDR3 is TGTGCCAGCAGTAGCGGGAGGGCCGCCGGGGAGCTGTTTTTT. It encodes CASSSGRAAGELFF.